The 15 T cell receptor beta chains below come from one sample, sequenced in a study of tumour-infiltrating T cells in Burkitt lymphoma. Profiled with immunoSEQ multiplex PCR; TCRdb holds only in-frame clones, not every one. The sample lists a few hundred clones, approximately 94% seen once, with 5% in the top ten. The sequenced sample consisted of tumor tissue. These receptors came from a human donor with Burkitt lymphoma.

This clone came up once. J is TRBJ2-5 and V is TRBV2, with 10 bases identical to TRBD1. The CDR3 runs 13 residues. CDR1 and CDR2 from the germline V gene are SNHLY and FYNNEI. V was clipped by 6 bases and J by 5 bases; unmatched bases: 3. In DNA, the CDR3 is TGTGCCAGCAGGACAGGGGGCTGGGAGACCCAGTACTTC. Protein: CASRTGGWETQYF.

The chain joins TRBV4-3 to TRBJ1-1, with D unresolved. Between the trimmed V and J ends, which lost 0 bases and 5 bases, there was a span of 13 bases. The CDR3 is 15 residues long. In germline, CDR1 is LGHNA, CDR2 YSLEER. For the CDR3, the DNA is TGCGCCAGCAGCCAAGATCCAACGTTTAGGACTGAAGCTTTCTTT. Its protein product is CASSQDPTFRTEAFF.

The chain couples TRBV6-5 to TRBJ1-1, with D possibly TRBD1 on 5 matching bases. CDR1 and CDR2 from the germline V gene are MNHEY and SVGAGI. This CDR3 spans 15 amino acids. Deletions cut 2 bases from V and 6 bases from J, with 16 bases between. The CDR3 DNA sequence: TGTGCCAGCAGTTACACCGGGGCGACGAAGGCTGAAGCTTTCTTT. Translated, it gives CASSYTGATKAEAFF.

This chain links TRBV5-6 with TRBJ2-5; TRBD1 is a possible D gene (6 bases). From germline, CDR1 is SGHDT and CDR2 YYEEEE. With 2 bases removed from V and 5 bases from J, the gap between germline ends came to 7 bases. The CDR3 contains 12 residues. The CDR3 protein is CASSFRGETQYF. CDR3 bases: TGTGCCAGCAGCTTTAGGGGGGAGACCCAGTACTTC.

This chain uses TRBV5-1 with TRBJ1-3; D might be TRBD1 (5 bases). V dropped 5 bases and J dropped 0 bases, with 12 bases sitting between them. The CDR3 totals 15 residues. The V gene's germline CDR1 is SGHRS and CDR2 YFSETQ. The CDR3 here is CASRRGRTSGNTIYF. The CDR3 DNA reads as TGCGCCAGCAGACGGGGGAGAACCTCTGGAAACACCATATATTTT.

V is TRBV18 and J is TRBJ1-3; TRBD1 is a possible D gene (5 bases). V shed 4 bases and J shed 1 base, with 17 bases lying between them. The CDR3 spans 17 residues. Per the germline V gene, CDR1 is KGHSH and CDR2 is LQKENI. In DNA, the CDR3 is TGTGCCAGCTCACTCACGGCCGGGACGGAGTCTGGAAACACCATATATTTT. This codes for CASSLTAGTESGNTIYF.

This clone has only one observation. CDR3 loop: CAAETGQGAGEQYF. In DNA, the CDR3 is TGTGCCGCCGAGACGGGACAGGGGGCTGGCGAGCAGTACTTC. The chain carries TRBV10-3 and TRBJ2-7; 12 bases agree with TRBD1. From germline, CDR1 is ENHRY and CDR2 SYGVKD. V shed 11 bases and J 6 bases; nucleotides not matched to a gene: 11. The CDR3 consists of 14 residues.

The V call is TRBV27, the J call TRBJ1-1; no firm D call. Per germline, CDR1 MNHEY and CDR2 SMNVEV (reference sequence). There are 14 residues in the CDR3. Trimming left V 3 bases short and J 5 bases short, with 13 bases between. The chain's CDR3 is CASSFLAGSTEAFF. Written as DNA, the CDR3 is TGTGCCAGCAGTTTCCTCGCGGGTAGTACTGAAGCTTTCTTT.

This chain connects TRBV7-9 to TRBJ2-7; 11 bases match TRBD2. V shed 5 bases and J 2 bases; nucleotides not matched to a gene: 5. Germline V gene lookup returns CDR1 SEHNR and CDR2 FQNEAQ (reference sequence). The CDR3 consists of 15 residues. The CDR3 sequence is CASSPSSGRAYEQYF. The CDR3 DNA follows: TGTGCCAGCAGCCCCAGTAGCGGGAGGGCCTACGAGCAGTACTTC.

The rearrangement joins TRBV10-3 to TRBJ2-7; D may be TRBD1 (6 bases). Germline values: CDR1 ENHRY, CDR2 SYGVKD. This CDR3 is built from 12 residues. The ends were cut back, 6 bases at V and 7 bases at J, with 13 bases in the middle. CDR3 amino acids: CAIRPQGREQYF. CDR3 nucleotide sequence: TGTGCCATCAGGCCACAGGGACGGGAGCAGTACTTC.

The rearrangement joins TRBV20-1 to TRBJ1-1; no firm D call. CDR1 is DFQATT, CDR2 SNEGSKA, per germline (reference sequence). This CDR3 has 11 residues. V was trimmed by 2 bases and J by 6 bases, leaving 7 bases between them. Written as DNA, the CDR3 is TGCAGTGCTAGAAACTTCCCTGAAGCTTTCTTT. This sequence encodes CSARNFPEAFF.

This sequence joins TRBV6-4 and TRBJ1-5, with 7 bases matching TRBD1. CDR1 and CDR2 (germline): MRHNA, SNTAGT. The CDR3 consists of 15 residues. The J segment lost 5 bases and the V segment lost 1 base, leaving 5 bases of the junction unmatched. The CDR3 nucleotides read TGTGCCAGCAGTGACTGGCAGGGGGTCCATCAGCCCCAGCATTTT. Translation: CASSDWQGVHQPQHF.

This sequence joins TRBV7-2 and TRBJ1-5, with D maybe TRBD1 (6 bases). V was trimmed by 2 bases and J by 6 bases, leaving 14 bases between them. The germline gives CDR1 SGHTA, CDR2 FQGNSA. The CDR3 is made up of 15 amino acids. CDR3 DNA: TGTGCCAGCAGCTTATTTGGAGGACAGCGTCAGCCCCAGCATTTT. Its translation: CASSLFGGQRQPQHF.

The chain recombines TRBV2 with TRBJ2-3, with TRBD2 matching over 8 bases. This CDR3 has 14 amino acids. CDR1 and CDR2 (germline): SNHLY, FYNNEI. The V and J ends lost 9 bases and 0 bases, in that order; junction bases with no gene match: 5. The chain's CDR3 is CASKTSASTDTQYF. CDR3 nucleotides: TGTGCCAGTAAGACTAGCGCAAGCACAGATACGCAGTATTTT.

The chain recombines TRBV14 with TRBJ2-3, with D perhaps matching TRBD1 or TRBD2 (6 bases each). V was cut by 0 bases and J by 1 base, with 17 bases left in between. The CDR3 spans 18 residues. Germline loops: CDR1 SGHDN, CDR2 FVKESK. The CDR3 sequence is CASSQDRRSRGGTDTQYF. The CDR3 DNA follows: TGTGCCAGCAGCCAAGATCGGAGGTCGAGGGGGGGCACAGATACGCAGTATTTT.